Listed here are 27 T cell receptor beta chains from one sample, sequenced in a study of human T cells and chemical hapten exposure. TCRdb fed the RACE reads into MiXCR, producing one record per CDR3 protein. The sample shows some 170,000 distinct CDR3 sequences, about 27% of them seen only once. The sample's time point: patch test 3, about 24 weeks after DPC sensitization. Treatment given: therapeutic diphenylcyclopropenone sensitization with weekly scalp DPC. The source was whole blood, collected in connection with sensitization to the hapten diphenylcyclopropenone (DPC). Every receptor here comes from a woman between 18 and 29 years old with alopecia areata. Some clones in this sample may be carry-over from other donors' samples.

The rearrangement links TRBV6-1 to TRBJ2-1, with D perhaps matching TRBD1 (5 bases). CDR3 length equals 14 residues. The V gene's germline CDR1 is MNHNS and CDR2 SASEGT. Trimming removed 9 bases from V and 2 bases from J, with 14 bases in between. The CDR3 bases are TGTGCCAGTACCCAGGGAATACCCTACAATGAGCAGTTCTTC. Amino acid sequence: CASTQGIPYNEQFF.

The genes are TRBV6-2 or TRBV6-3 and TRBJ2-3; 9 bases align to TRBD2. After removal of 4 bases from V and 5 bases from J, the junction contained 7 bases not matched to a gene. Germline values: CDR1 MNHEY, CDR2 SVGEGT. The CDR3 length is 15 residues. For the CDR3, the DNA is TGTGCCAGCAGTTGGCTAGCGGGGACCAAAGATACGCAGTATTTT. Translation gives CASSWLAGTKDTQYF.

This clonotype has at least ten counts. The chain employs TRBV4-3 and TRBJ2-1; D not resolved. Germline CDR1 and CDR2: LGHNA and YSLEER. V was shortened by 0 bases and J by 9 bases, with 9 bases between the two germline ends. The CDR3 is 13 amino acids. Here the CDR3 reads CASSQDRGAEQFF. Here the CDR3 DNA reads TGCGCCAGCAGCCAAGATCGTGGTGCTGAGCAGTTCTTC.

The CDR3 bases are TGCGCCAGCAGCCCCGAAGCGTTCCGGACACCTAACACTGAAGCTTTCTTT. This gives the protein CASSPEAFRTPNTEAFF. The chain combines TRBV4-3 with TRBJ1-1; tentatively, D is TRBD1 (5 bases). The ends were cut back, 4 bases at V and 2 bases at J, with 20 bases in the middle. The CDR3 has 17 residues. Looked up from germline, CDR1 is LGHNA and CDR2 is YSLEER.

This clonotype appeared many times. J is TRBJ2-1 and V is TRBV6-4; possibly TRBD1 for D (5 bases). Germline V gene sequence: CDR1 MRHNA, CDR2 SNTAGT. This CDR3 spans 14 amino acids. With 0 bases removed from V and 4 bases from J, the gap between germline ends came to 7 bases. In DNA form, the CDR3 reads TGTGCCAGCAGTGACTCCCCAGGGTACAATGAGCAGTTCTTC. Its protein product is CASSDSPGYNEQFF.

CDR3 amino acids: CASRRAPPGRTDTQYF. The CDR3 DNA sequence: TGTGCCAGCAGGAGAGCCCCCCCGGGTCGCACAGATACGCAGTATTTT. This chain links TRBV27 with TRBJ2-3; D unclear. With 6 bases removed from V and 1 base from J, the gap between germline ends came to 17 bases. Germline V gives CDR1 MNHEY, CDR2 SMNVEV (reference sequence). The CDR3 length is 16 residues.

This clonotype was seen more than once but under ten times. The chain recombines TRBV14 with TRBJ2-7; D possibly corresponds to TRBD2 (6 bases). CDR3 length: 15 residues. CDR1 is SGHDN, CDR2 FVKESK, per germline. The ends were cut back, 4 bases at V and 0 bases at J, with 13 bases in the middle. CDR3 sequence: CASSRPGLSSYEQYF. The CDR3 DNA follows: TGTGCCAGCAGCCGCCCGGGACTCAGCTCCTACGAGCAGTACTTC.

This clonotype appeared many times. The chain combines TRBV29-1 with TRBJ1-2; D not certain. The CDR3 contains 13 residues. Germline V CDR1 and CDR2: SQVTM, ANQGSEA. The V gene lost 3 bases and the J gene lost 7 bases, with 15 bases spanning the gap. CDR3 nucleotides: TGCAGCGTTGACAATATGGATCGGGTTGGCTACACCTTC. Amino acids: CSVDNMDRVGYTF.

The rearrangement uses TRBV6-2 or TRBV6-3 and TRBJ1-1; 7 positions agree with TRBD1. The CDR3 is made up of 11 amino acids. Germline V gene lookup returns CDR1 MNHEY and CDR2 SVGEGT. V gave up 6 bases and J gave up 7 bases; unmatched junction bases: 2. The CDR3 bases are TGTGCCAGCAGAGACAGGGTTGAAGCTTTCTTT. It encodes CASRDRVEAFF.

The genes are TRBV29-1 and TRBJ1-2; TRBD1 might be the D (5 bases). V was clipped by 5 bases and J by 5 bases, with 12 bases between them. Germline CDR1 SQVTM, CDR2 ANQGSEA. CDR3 size: 12 residues. CDR3 in DNA: TGCAGCGTTCTAGACAGAGATTATGGCTACACCTTC. It is translated as CSVLDRDYGYTF.

CDR3 bases: TGTGCCAGCAGGGGCAGGGGCGCTGAAGCTTTCTTT. Protein sequence: CASRGRGAEAFF. The V and J genes are TRBV2 and TRBJ1-1; D possibly corresponds to TRBD1 (6 bases). The V and J ends lost 6 bases and 6 bases respectively, with 11 bases between them. This CDR3 has 12 residues. In germline, CDR1 is SNHLY, CDR2 FYNNEI. Drawing the rest from reference TRBV2 and TRBJ1-1, the complete variable domain is EPEVTQTPSHQVTQMGQEVILRCVPISNHLYFYWYRQILGQKVEFLVSFYNNEISEKSEIFDDQFSVERPDGSNFTLKIRSTKLEDSAMYFCASRGRGAEAFFGQGTRLTVV.

The chain links TRBV2 to TRBJ1-1; 9 bases map to TRBD1. Germline CDR1 is SNHLY and CDR2 is FYNNEI. J lost 5 bases, V lost 8 bases, and 6 bases had no gene match. The CDR3 consists of 13 residues. The DNA of the CDR3 is TGTGCCAGCTCCGGGACAGGGTTGACTGAAGCTTTCTTT. Amino acid sequence: CASSGTGLTEAFF.

The rearrangement joins TRBV14 to TRBJ1-1; 7 positions match TRBD1. Trimming took 5 bases from V and 3 from J; bases not matched to a gene: 6. The germline V gene encodes CDR1 SGHDN and CDR2 FVKESK. CDR3 length: 14 residues. The CDR3 region is CASSYRGLHTEAFF. CDR3 coding DNA: TGTGCCAGCAGCTACAGGGGCCTCCACACTGAAGCTTTCTTT.

This chain uses TRBV3-1 with TRBJ2-2; possibly TRBD2 for D (6 bases). The CDR3 sequence is 15 residues long. V lost 4 bases and J lost 7, with 16 bases in between. Germline V CDR1 and CDR2: LGHDT, YNNKEL (reference sequence). The CDR3, as DNA: TGTGCCAGCAGCCCGAAGTGGAAGGGAGGCGGGGAGCTGTTTTTT. As protein: CASSPKWKGGGELFF.

This chain links TRBV10-2 with TRBJ2-7, with TRBD1 as a possible D gene (6 bases). V lost 7 bases and J lost 6, with 13 bases in between. This CDR3 has 12 amino acids. Germline V gene sequence: CDR1 WSHSY, CDR2 SAAADI. CDR3 sequence reads: CASTATGAEQYF. Written as DNA, the CDR3 is TGCGCCAGCACCGCGACAGGTGCCGAGCAGTACTTC.

The rearrangement uses TRBV30 and TRBJ1-5; D is ambiguous. V shed 0 bases and J shed 1 base, with 10 bases lying between them. CDR1 and CDR2 from the germline V gene are GTSNPN and SVGIG (reference sequence). CDR3 size: 15 residues. Here the CDR3 DNA reads TGTGCCTGGAGTGTAAGTAAGGCAAGCAATCAGCCCCAGCATTTT. Its protein is CAWSVSKASNQPQHF.

This clonotype was seen once. This chain uses TRBV6-6 with TRBJ2-5, with 11 positions matching TRBD2. V lost 2 bases, J lost 1 base, and 6 bases stayed unmatched. The CDR3 runs 17 residues. Germline CDR1 reads MNHNY; CDR2 reads SVGAGI (reference sequence). The CDR3 coding sequence is TGTGCCAGCAGTTACGGCCCTAGCGGGGGGACCCAAGAGACCCAGTACTTC. This gives the protein CASSYGPSGGTQETQYF.

This rearrangement joins TRBV5-6 to TRBJ2-3; maybe TRBD1 (5 bases). Trimming pared 3 bases from V and 0 bases from J, leaving 11 bases between. From germline, CDR1 is SGHDT and CDR2 YYEEEE. The CDR3 covers 15 residues. CDR3: CASSWAGSSTDTQYF. CDR3 DNA sequence: TGTGCCAGCAGCTGGGCAGGGTCTAGCACAGATACGCAGTATTTT.

J is TRBJ1-1 and V is TRBV4-1; maybe TRBD1 (5 bases). The germline gives CDR1 MGHRA, CDR2 YSYEKL. The CDR3 length is 12 residues. V was pared by 2 bases and J by 6 bases, with 7 bases between. CDR3 sequence (DNA): TGCGCCAGCAGCCAAACGGGGGCTGAAGCTTTCTTT. Protein sequence: CASSQTGAEAFF.

This clonotype was seen many times. The V call is TRBV5-4, the J call TRBJ2-7; 9 positions match TRBD2. This CDR3 contains 16 residues. V dropped 1 base and J dropped 0; count of bases not matched to a gene: 5. Germline CDR1 reads SGHNT; CDR2 reads YYREEE (reference sequence). The CDR3 region is CASSLKTSGSSYEQYF. The DNA for the CDR3 is TGTGCCAGCAGCTTGAAGACTAGCGGCAGCTCCTACGAGCAGTACTTC.

This clonotype has just a few counts. CDR3 sequence: CATGRGELFF. CDR3 nucleotides: TGTGCCACGGGAAGGGGGGAGCTGTTTTTT. The J gene is TRBJ2-2, the V gene TRBV24-1; D unresolved. In germline, CDR1 is KGHDR, CDR2 SFDVKD. The CDR3 is 10 amino acids. Between the trimmed V and J ends, which lost 10 bases and 8 bases, there was a span of 7 bases.

The CDR3 DNA follows: TGTGCCAGCAGCGTAGGTGTAAGGGGGGAGCTGTTTTTT. It is translated as CASSVGVRGELFF. J is TRBJ2-2 and V is TRBV9; D gene unclear. CDR1 and CDR2 from the germline V gene are SGDLS and YYNGEE. The CDR3 length is 13 residues. The V and J ends lost 0 bases and 8 bases respectively, with 8 bases between them.

This clonotype occurred a few times. The chain recombines TRBV7-3 with TRBJ2-2, with 12 bases that match TRBD2. This CDR3 has 17 amino acids. Germline CDR1 SGHTA, CDR2 FQGTGA. Trimming at V came to 5 bases and at J to 0 bases, leaving 4 bases not matched to a gene. The CDR3 nucleotides are TGTGCCAGCAGCCTACTAGCGGGGGGCGCGAACACCGGGGAGCTGTTTTTT. Residues: CASSLLAGGANTGELFF.

This clonotype has more than one count but fewer than ten. The chain is built from TRBV9 and TRBJ2-7; D gene unclear. Germline V gene sequence: CDR1 SGDLS, CDR2 YYNGEE. The CDR3 has 15 residues. Deletions cut 0 bases from V and 0 bases from J, with 10 bases between. The CDR3 region is CASSVGADSSYEQYF. In DNA, the CDR3 is TGTGCCAGCAGCGTAGGTGCCGATAGCTCCTACGAGCAGTACTTC. The complete variable domain, with remaining parts taken from reference TRBV9 and TRBJ2-7, reads DSGVTQTPKHLITATGQRVTLRCSPRSGDLSVYWYQQSLDQGLQFLIQYYNGEERAKGNILERFSAQQFPDLHSELNLSSLELGDSALYFCASSVGADSSYEQYFGPGTRLTVT.

This clonotype occurred a few times. The chain is built from TRBV29-1 and TRBJ2-5; D is uncertain. Germline lookup yields CDR1 SQVTM and CDR2 ANQGSEA. Trimming took 8 bases from V and 3 from J, leaving 13 bases between them. CDR3 length: 12 residues. CDR3 in amino acids: CSIVWKEETQYF. CDR3 DNA sequence: TGCAGCATTGTTTGGAAAGAAGAGACCCAGTACTTC.

The chain carries TRBV20-1 and TRBJ2-7, with D possibly being TRBD1 (5 bases). The CDR3 is 17 residues long. Germline assignment: CDR1 DFQATT and CDR2 SNEGSKA (reference sequence). V lost 3 bases and J lost 2, with 23 bases in between. CDR3 nucleotide sequence: TGCAGTGCTAGTGGGCCAGGGAAGGCAGGCGCTACCTACGAGCAGTACTTC. It is translated as CSASGPGKAGATYEQYF.

This clonotype showed up many times. J is TRBJ1-2 and V is TRBV3-1; D is uncertain. The CDR3 has 15 residues. Germline V CDR1 and CDR2: LGHDT, YNNKEL (reference sequence). Trimming removed 1 base from V and 9 bases from J, with 18 bases in between. In DNA form, the CDR3 reads TGTGCCAGCAGCCAAGGTTCCGACATCCAATTGAGCTACACCTTC. This sequence encodes CASSQGSDIQLSYTF.